This T cell receptor (beta chain) was obtained from a study of regulatory T cells in long-lasting Graves disease. Study-level findings and limits: It was peripheral blood alone, not thyroid tissue, that was studied.

In building TCR beta libraries, iRepertoire HTBI primers were used together with Arm-PCR of CDR3 regions. TCRdb called the multiplex PCR reads again in MiXCR, with one record for every CDR3 protein. Counted here are more than 450,000 distinct CDR3 sequences, roughly 17% occurring once; the ten biggest clones make up approximately 12%. Ten or more counts support this clonotype. Antigen unknown. Stated time point: newly diagnosed GD, antithyroid drugs for less than 3 months. The TCR library used RNA extracted from PBMCs. Germline assignment: CDR1 DFQATT and CDR2 SNEGSKA (reference sequence). The CDR3 covers 12 residues. Trimming cost V 2 bases and J 4 bases, with 8 bases left between them. These data were also filed under a second study, of T cells in Graves' hyperthyroidism and ophthalmopathy.

The sequence derives from a man aged 35 to 55 with Graves disease. The sample consisted of peripheral blood mononuclear cells (PBMCs), taken at new diagnosis, from a patient treated with antithyroid drugs. J is TRBJ2-5 and V is TRBV20-1, with D hard to call. The DNA of the CDR3 is TGCAGTGCTAGAAGATTCGGAGAGACCCAGTACTTC. Amino acids: CSARRFGETQYF.